One and the same sample provided the 13 T cell receptor beta chains below, sequenced in a study of vaccination and CD4 T cells after COVID-19. Sequencing of DNA taken from cultured CD4+ T cells relied on the Oncomine TCR Beta short-read assay. One entry per CDR3 protein results from TCRdb running MiXCR on the PCR reads. Of 10,000 or so distinct CDR3 sequences in the sample, 65% to 80% were seen once. Their recognized antigens are unknown. Specified treatment: roughly ten-day PBMC culture with coronavirus spike peptide pools or control peptides (ViraFEST assay). Sequenced input: CD4+ T cells from blood, cultured in vitro. The receptor source for this set is a human donor who had recovered from COVID-19.

The chain carries TRBV28 and TRBJ1-6, with TRBD1 identical over 9 bases. Trimming took 3 bases from V and 5 from J; bases not matched to a gene: 2. The CDR3 contains 15 residues. Germline V lookup: CDR1 MDHEN, CDR2 SYDVKM. The CDR3 spells CASSFGDRDNSPLHF. CDR3 DNA sequence: TGTGCCAGCAGTTTTGGGGACAGGGATAATTCACCCCTCCACTTT. The full variable domain, rest sourced from reference TRBV28 and TRBJ1-6, is DVKVTQSSRYLVKRTGEKVFLECVQDMDHENMFWYRQDPGLGLRLIYFSYDVKMKEKGDIPEGYSVSREKKERFSLILESASTNQTSMYLCASSFGDRDNSPLHFGNGTRLTVT.

The chain recombines TRBV7-2 with TRBJ1-6, with 7 bases that match TRBD1. The V segment lost 1 base and the J segment 10 bases; nucleotides outside the gene matches: 7. Germline CDR1 SGHTA, CDR2 FQGNSA. This CDR3 has 15 residues. The CDR3 sequence is CASSLVQGLASPLHF. Written as DNA, the CDR3 is TGTGCCAGCAGCTTAGTACAGGGGTTGGCGTCACCCCTCCACTTT.

The rearrangement uses TRBV20-1 and TRBJ1-5; D remains ambiguous. The CDR3 runs 12 residues. V was pared by 1 base and J by 6 bases, with 7 bases between. CDR1 is DFQATT, CDR2 SNEGSKA, per germline (reference sequence). The CDR3 DNA sequence: TGCAGTGCTAGAGCCAATTTTCAGCCCCAGCATTTT. Translated: CSARANFQPQHF.

This clonotype was observed a handful of times. V is TRBV20-1 and J is TRBJ2-7; 16 nucleotides agree with TRBD2. The CDR3 covers 16 residues. Germline assignment: CDR1 DFQATT and CDR2 SNEGSKA (reference sequence). Unmatched junction bases numbered 6, after V lost 3 bases and J lost 4 bases. In DNA, the CDR3 is TGCAGTGCTAGCGGGACTAGCGGGAGGGCCGTTTACGAGCAGTACTTC. Translation: CSASGTSGRAVYEQYF.

The V and J genes are TRBV29-1 and TRBJ2-3; TRBD1 matches 7 bases. Trimming cost V 6 bases and J 3 bases; bases outside gene matches: 3. Germline assignment: CDR1 SQVTM and CDR2 ANQGSEA. This CDR3 spans 12 amino acids. In DNA form, the CDR3 reads TGCAGCGTAGCGGACAGGACAGATACGCAGTATTTT. Protein: CSVADRTDTQYF.

J is TRBJ2-1 and V is TRBV7-2; D not certain. The ends were cut back, 0 bases at V and 6 bases at J, with 15 bases in the middle. The CDR3 spans 16 residues. CDR1 and CDR2 (germline): SGHTA, FQGNSA. CDR3 amino acids: CASSLAVRSSGNEQFF. The CDR3 coding sequence is TGTGCCAGCAGCTTAGCAGTGCGGAGTTCGGGCAATGAGCAGTTCTTC.

This clonotype was detected only a few times. The chain links TRBV19 to TRBJ1-2; 7 positions match TRBD1. J lost 5 bases, V lost 6 bases, and 6 bases had no gene match. In germline, CDR1 is LNHDA, CDR2 SQIVND (reference sequence). This CDR3 is 13 amino acids long. CDR3 residues: CASSPGQFYGYTF. As DNA, the CDR3 is TGTGCCAGTAGCCCGGGACAGTTTTATGGCTACACCTTC. The complete variable domain, with remaining parts taken from reference TRBV19 and TRBJ1-2, reads DGGITQSPKYLFRKEGQNVTLSCEQNLNHDAMYWYRQDPGQGLRLIYYSQIVNDFQKGDIAEGYSVSREKKESFPLTVTSAQKNPTAFYLCASSPGQFYGYTFGSGTRLTVV.

V usage is TRBV20-1 and J usage is TRBJ2-3; 7 bases are a match to TRBD1. The V segment lost 3 bases and the J segment 6 bases; nucleotides outside the gene matches: 6. This CDR3 spans 13 amino acids. The germline V gene encodes CDR1 DFQATT and CDR2 SNEGSKA (reference sequence). CDR3 nucleotides: TGCAGTGCTAGGCTCGAGACAGGGGATACGCAGTATTTT. As protein: CSARLETGDTQYF.

This sequence joins TRBV4-2 and TRBJ1-6, with D maybe TRBD1 (5 bases). This CDR3 is 17 amino acids long. V lost 0 bases, J lost 0 bases, and 9 bases lay in between. CDR1 is LGHNA, CDR2 YNFKEQ, per germline. Here the CDR3 DNA reads TGTGCCAGCAGCCAAGACGGGGCCCGCTCCTATAATTCACCCCTCCACTTT. Protein product: CASSQDGARSYNSPLHF.

V is TRBV4-3 and J is TRBJ1-6; perhaps TRBD1 as D (5 bases). The CDR3 is 15 residues long. Germline CDR1 LGHNA, CDR2 YSLEER. The V end was cut by 0 bases, the J end by 7 bases, with 10 bases between. The CDR3 coding sequence is TGCGCCAGCAGCCAAGAGGGACGGCGAAATTCACCCCTCCACTTT. This translates into CASSQEGRRNSPLHF.

The genes are TRBV7-9 and TRBJ1-6; unclear D gene. CDR1 and CDR2 (germline): SEHNR, FQNEAQ (reference sequence). Trimming cost V 9 bases and J 5 bases, with 29 bases left between them. The CDR3 is 19 amino acids. The CDR3 DNA reads TGTGCCAGGATCGAATGGTGGGAGTTGTGGGTCCTCAATAATTCACCCCTCCACTTT. Protein sequence: CARIEWWELWVLNNSPLHF.

There are a few counts of this clonotype. The chain uses TRBV21-1 and TRBJ2-5; TRBD1 was called by the table and not checked on the DNA. TRBV21-1 is noted as a pseudogene. The CDR3 is 12 amino acids. The CDR3 region has the DNA TGTGCCAGCAGCGACAGCCAAGAGACCCAGTACTTC. This gives the protein CASSDSQETQYF.

This clonotype was recorded a few times. This chain uses TRBV20-1 with TRBJ1-5; tentative D call: TRBD1 (6 bases). The V and J ends lost 0 bases and 5 bases respectively, with 14 bases between them. Per germline, CDR1 DFQATT and CDR2 SNEGSKA (reference sequence). There are 15 residues in the CDR3. The CDR3 DNA follows: TGCAGTGCTAGAGACCCTAACAGGGTCGATCAGCCCCAGCATTTT. Protein sequence: CSARDPNRVDQPQHF.